Each of the 12 T cell receptor beta chains below was sequenced from the same sample in a study of blood T cells in healthy people across ages. A J-beta primer mix and a sample-barcoded 5' primer were used in a second PCR of roughly 7 to 12 cycles. TCRdb processed the 5' RACE reads anew with MiXCR; each CDR3 protein has one entry. Among some 900,000 distinct CDR3 sequences listed, around 48% were seen once. Sequences were obtained from blood. Receptors were obtained from a man aged 25 to 45 in good health.

Only a few counts were recorded for this clonotype. This chain joins TRBV10-3 and TRBJ1-2; 11 bases are a match to TRBD1. Looked up from germline, CDR1 is ENHRY and CDR2 is SYGVKD. The CDR3 consists of 15 residues. J gave up 3 bases and V 1 base, and 1 base lay outside the gene matches. The CDR3 coding sequence is TGTGCCATCAGTGAGTTGGGACAGGGGGACTATGGCTACACCTTC. This codes for CAISELGQGDYGYTF.

This clonotype was observed a few times. The chain has TRBV7-3 and TRBJ2-5, with D perhaps matching TRBD1 (5 bases). Germline V gene data show CDR1 as SGHTA and CDR2 as FQGTGA. V was cut by 5 bases and J by 1 base, with 17 bases left in between. The CDR3 covers 16 residues. The CDR3: CASSQGDVVPQETQYF. The CDR3 coding sequence is TGTGCCAGCAGCCAAGGGGATGTAGTACCCCAAGAGACCCAGTACTTC.

This clonotype was detected only a few times. The CDR3 is CASSEVGEGATYEQYF. CDR3 nucleotides: TGTGCCAGCAGTGAAGTAGGGGAAGGGGCGACTTACGAGCAGTACTTC. J is TRBJ2-7 and V is TRBV6-1; a weak D match, TRBD1 (5 bases). Per the germline V gene, CDR1 is MNHNS and CDR2 is SASEGT. Trimming took 1 base from V and 4 from J, leaving 17 bases between them. There are 16 residues in the CDR3.

The rearrangement joins TRBV28 to TRBJ2-3; weak D call: TRBD2 (5 bases). V was pared by 5 bases and J by 3 bases, with 12 bases between. The CDR3 length is 14 residues. CDR1 MDHEN and CDR2 SYDVKM come from the germline V gene. As DNA, the CDR3 is TGTGCCAGCAGTGTCGTTTCGGGAACAGATACGCAGTATTTT. Translating gives CASSVVSGTDTQYF. Drawing the rest from reference TRBV28 and TRBJ2-3, the complete variable domain is DVKVTQSSRYLVKRTGEKVFLECVQDMDHENMFWYRQDPGLGLRLIYFSYDVKMKEKGDIPEGYSVSREKKERFSLILESASTNQTSMYLCASSVVSGTDTQYFGPGTRLTVL.

The sample holds a few counts of this clonotype. V and J are TRBV15 and TRBJ2-7; D remains unclear. V was cut by 0 bases and J by 4 bases, with 10 bases left in between. This CDR3 has 14 residues. Looked up from germline, CDR1 is LNHNV and CDR2 is YYDKDF (reference sequence). Here the CDR3 reads CATSRDQGVYEQYF. CDR3 DNA sequence: TGTGCCACCAGCAGAGATCAAGGTGTTTACGAGCAGTACTTC. Full variable domain (missing parts from reference TRBV15 and TRBJ2-7): DAMVIQNPRYQVTQFGKPVTLSCSQTLNHNVMYWYQQKSSQAPKLLFHYYDKDFNNEADTPDNFQSRRPNTSFCFLDIRSPGLGDTAMYLCATSRDQGVYEQYFGPGTRLTVT.

The chain employs TRBV29-1 and TRBJ2-5; 10 bases match TRBD1. The germline V gene has CDR1 SQVTM and CDR2 ANQGSEA. V was clipped by 6 bases and J by 4 bases; unmatched bases: 5. The CDR3 runs to 13 residues. The DNA of the CDR3 is TGCAGCGTCGGACAGGGGGGTGGAGAGACCCAGTACTTC. Amino acid sequence: CSVGQGGGETQYF.

This chain's CDR3 is CASSQGRTGSSYEQYF. The CDR3 nucleotides are TGTGCCAGCAGCCAAGGAAGGACAGGAAGCTCCTACGAGCAGTACTTC. The chain couples TRBV3-1 to TRBJ2-7, with TRBD1 identical over 7 bases. Germline V gene sequence: CDR1 LGHDT, CDR2 YNNKEL (reference sequence). The CDR3 runs 16 residues. Losses at the gene ends were 1 base for V and 0 bases for J; bases not matched to a gene: 6.

This clonotype has only one observation. The CDR3 sequence is CASSVDRSAGELFF. As DNA, the CDR3 is TGCGCCAGCAGTGTGGACAGATCCGCCGGGGAGCTGTTTTTT. The chain employs TRBV4-1 and TRBJ2-2; D perhaps matches TRBD1 (6 bases). Trimming shortened V by 6 bases and J by 6 bases, and 14 bases separated the two germline ends. From germline, CDR1 is MGHRA and CDR2 YSYEKL. This CDR3 region has 14 residues.

This chain uses TRBV27 with TRBJ1-1, with a tentative D call TRBD1 (5 bases). V dropped 2 bases and J dropped 4 bases, with 11 bases sitting between them. CDR1 is MNHEY and CDR2 is SMNVEV in the germline V gene (reference sequence). This CDR3 is 14 amino acids long. The CDR3 protein is CASSLQTEFTEAFF. CDR3 nucleotide sequence: TGTGCCAGCAGTTTACAGACAGAGTTCACTGAAGCTTTCTTT.

The rearrangement uses TRBV6-1 and TRBJ2-1, with a weak D call TRBD1 (6 bases). V was shortened by 2 bases and J by 9 bases, with 8 bases between the two germline ends. Germline V lookup: CDR1 MNHNS, CDR2 SASEGT. CDR3 length: 12 amino acids. CDR3 loop: CASSETGFEQFF. As DNA, the CDR3 is TGTGCCAGCAGTGAAACAGGGTTTGAGCAGTTCTTC.

Worth noting for this clonotype: Relative to the germline gene, one junction end is altered; a read error may explain this. The V call is TRBV4-3, the J call TRBJ2-5, with D perhaps TRBD1 or TRBD2 (5 bases each). The CDR3 covers 13 residues. Germline values: CDR1 LGHNA, CDR2 YSLEER. In DNA, the CDR3 is TGCGCCAGCAGCCAAGACAGGGACCACGAGCAGAACTTC. Protein product: CASSQDRDHEQNF.

J is TRBJ2-1 and V is TRBV20-1, with D possibly being TRBD2 (5 bases). This CDR3 comprises 14 residues. V was shortened by 2 bases and J by 9 bases, with 17 bases between the two germline ends. Germline-derived CDR1 and CDR2 are DFQATT and SNEGSKA (reference sequence). CDR3 nucleotides: TGCAGTGCTAGACAGATGAGGGTACTGGTTGAGCAGTTCTTC. Protein: CSARQMRVLVEQFF.